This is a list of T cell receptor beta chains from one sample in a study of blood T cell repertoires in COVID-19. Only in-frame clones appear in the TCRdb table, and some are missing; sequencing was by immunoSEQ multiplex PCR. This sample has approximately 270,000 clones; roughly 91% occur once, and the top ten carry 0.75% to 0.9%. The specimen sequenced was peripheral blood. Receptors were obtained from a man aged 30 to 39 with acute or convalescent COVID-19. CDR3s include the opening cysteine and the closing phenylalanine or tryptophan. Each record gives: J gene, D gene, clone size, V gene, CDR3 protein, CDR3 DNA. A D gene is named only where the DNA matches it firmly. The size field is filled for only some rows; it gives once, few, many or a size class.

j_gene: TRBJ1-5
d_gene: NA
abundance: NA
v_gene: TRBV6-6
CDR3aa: CASSLGGQPQHF
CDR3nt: TGTGCCAGCAGTTTAGGGGGACAGCCCCAGCATTTT

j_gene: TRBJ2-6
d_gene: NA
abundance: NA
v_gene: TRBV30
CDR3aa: CAWSVRLTGVAPFSGANVLTF
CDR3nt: TGTGCCTGGAGTGTACGGTTGACTGGGGTAGCGCCATTCTCTGGGGCCAACGTCCTGACTTTC

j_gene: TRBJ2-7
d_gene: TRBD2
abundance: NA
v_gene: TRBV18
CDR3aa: CASSPKRTSGFSSYEQYF
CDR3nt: TGTGCCAGCTCACCTAAACGGACTAGCGGGTTCAGCTCCTACGAGCAGTACTTC

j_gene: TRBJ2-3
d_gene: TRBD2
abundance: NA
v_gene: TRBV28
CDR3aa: CAGASGTSTDTQYF
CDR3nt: TGTGCGGGGGCTAGCGGGACCAGCACAGATACGCAGTATTTT

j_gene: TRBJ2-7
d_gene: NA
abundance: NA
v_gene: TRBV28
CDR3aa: CASSFLIEFATRGGYEQYF
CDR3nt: TGTGCCAGCAGCTTCCTTATCGAGTTTGCGACCCGCGGAGGGTACGAGCAGTACTTC

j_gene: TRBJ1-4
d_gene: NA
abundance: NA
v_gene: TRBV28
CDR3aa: CASTRWGGLGRTNEKLFF
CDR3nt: TGTGCCAGCACCCGTTGGGGGGGGCTCGGTAGAACTAATGAAAAACTGTTTTTT

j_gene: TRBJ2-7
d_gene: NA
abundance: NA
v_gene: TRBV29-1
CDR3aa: CSVEVISEQYF
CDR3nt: TGCAGCGTTGAAGTGATTAGCGAGCAGTACTTC

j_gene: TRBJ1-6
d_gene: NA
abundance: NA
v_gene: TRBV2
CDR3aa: CASSDTPDSPLHF
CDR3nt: TGTGCCAGCAGTGATACCCCGGATTCACCCCTCCACTTT

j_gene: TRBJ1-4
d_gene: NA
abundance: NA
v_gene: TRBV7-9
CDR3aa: CASSLYSGGEKLFF
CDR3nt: TGTGCCAGCAGCCTATACTCGGGAGGGGAAAAACTGTTTTTT

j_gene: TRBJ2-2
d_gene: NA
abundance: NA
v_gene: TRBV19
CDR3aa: CASRQGRNTGELFF
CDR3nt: TGTGCCAGTAGGCAGGGCCGGAACACCGGGGAGCTGTTTTTT

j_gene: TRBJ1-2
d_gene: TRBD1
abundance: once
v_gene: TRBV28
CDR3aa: CASTTGAINYGYTF
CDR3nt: TGTGCCAGCACTACAGGGGCGATAAACTATGGCTACACCTTC

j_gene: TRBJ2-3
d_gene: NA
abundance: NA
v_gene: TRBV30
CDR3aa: CAWSIGQIITDTQYF
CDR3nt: TGTGCCTGGAGTATTGGACAAATTATCACAGATACGCAGTATTTT

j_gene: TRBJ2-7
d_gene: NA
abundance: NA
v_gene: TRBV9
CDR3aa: CASSPGFRPRLMEQYF
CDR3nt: TGTGCCAGCAGCCCCGGGTTCAGACCGCGCCTGATGGAGCAGTACTTC

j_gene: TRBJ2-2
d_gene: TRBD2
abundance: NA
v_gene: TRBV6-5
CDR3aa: CASSLAGGSTGELFF
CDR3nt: TGTGCCAGCAGCCTAGCGGGGGGGTCCACCGGGGAGCTGTTTTTT

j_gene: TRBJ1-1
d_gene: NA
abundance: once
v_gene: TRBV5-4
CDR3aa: CASSGTGPTEAFF
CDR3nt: TGTGCCAGCAGCGGTACAGGCCCCACTGAAGCTTTCTTT

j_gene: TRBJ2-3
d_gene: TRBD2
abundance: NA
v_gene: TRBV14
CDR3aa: CASSQDKWGLAGTDTQYF
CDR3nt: TGTGCCAGCAGCCAAGATAAGTGGGGACTAGCGGGCACAGATACGCAGTATTTT

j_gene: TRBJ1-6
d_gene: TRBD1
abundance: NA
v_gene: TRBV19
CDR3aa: CASRTGIGSPLHF
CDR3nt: TGTGCCAGTCGGACAGGGATTGGTTCACCCCTCCACTTT

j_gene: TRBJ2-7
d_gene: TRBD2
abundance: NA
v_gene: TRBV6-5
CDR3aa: CASSYPGTTGHEQYF
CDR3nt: TGTGCCAGCAGTTACCCGGGGACTACAGGTCACGAGCAGTACTTC

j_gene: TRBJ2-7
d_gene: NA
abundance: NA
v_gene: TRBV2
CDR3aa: CASTPPRSQLSYEQYF
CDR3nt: TGTGCCAGCACCCCGCCCAGGTCCCAATTATCTTACGAGCAGTACTTC

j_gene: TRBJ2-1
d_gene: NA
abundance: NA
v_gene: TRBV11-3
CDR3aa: CASSLRRDRNEQFF
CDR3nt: TGTGCCAGCAGCTTACGGAGGGATCGCAATGAGCAGTTCTTC